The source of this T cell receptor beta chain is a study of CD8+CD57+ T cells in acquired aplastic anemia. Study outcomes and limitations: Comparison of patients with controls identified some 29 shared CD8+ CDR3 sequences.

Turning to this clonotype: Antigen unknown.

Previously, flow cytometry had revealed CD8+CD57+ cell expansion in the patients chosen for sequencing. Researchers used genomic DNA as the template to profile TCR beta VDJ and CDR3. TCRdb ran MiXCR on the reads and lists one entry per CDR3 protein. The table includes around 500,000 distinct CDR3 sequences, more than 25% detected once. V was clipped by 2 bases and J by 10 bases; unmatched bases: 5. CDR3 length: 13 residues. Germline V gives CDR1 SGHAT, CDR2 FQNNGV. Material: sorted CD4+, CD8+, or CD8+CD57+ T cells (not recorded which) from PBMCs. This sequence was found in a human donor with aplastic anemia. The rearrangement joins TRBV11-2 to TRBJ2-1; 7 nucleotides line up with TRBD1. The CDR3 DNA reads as TGTGCCAGCAGCTTAAAGGGGACAGTCGAGCAGTTCTTC. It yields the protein CASSLKGTVEQFF.